What follows describes a single TCR beta chain. Its antigen is still unknown. Qualities for individual bases were not recorded, and no much larger clone is one base off. The cohort comprised more than 550 healthy bone marrow donors. All cohort members were sampled while nominally healthy, although unrecorded immune exposures were likely present. The donor tested CMV seropositive, placing the donor among the 250 to 350 seropositive members of the cohort. A peripheral blood sample was collected from each donor, and TCR beta sequencing was performed on peripheral blood mononuclear cells. The Qiagen DNeasy Blood Extraction Kit was used to extract genomic DNA from the blood cell samples. These data are taken from a study of cytomegalovirus exposure and HLA in healthy donors (TCRdb year 2017). Turning to the overall study: According to an earlier analysis of a few hundred of the donors, about 179 million T cells yielded 117 million unique TCR beta sequences and about 300 Gb of sequence data. Of the roughly 410 genotyped donors, 81% were placed in the genetic ancestry cluster associated with self-reported Caucasian donors. The study aimed to test whether signatures of past pathogen exposure could be identified by cataloging public T cell receptors. Rather than drawing on any new phenotypic data, the later analysis identified candidate immune exposures from TCR beta sequences and the way those sequences occurred across donors. An earlier analysis of 500 to 750 of the donors applied high-throughput TCR beta sequencing to assess whether each TCR beta V gene segment acted as functional or pseudogenic. Typing coverage varied by locus: roughly 629-640 donors for A, B, C, DRB1 and DQB1; 500 to 550 for DQA1; approximately 610 for DPA1; about 450 for DPB1. Donor age, sex, ethnicity and CMV serostatus were compiled together with the repertoire data. Among about 370 genotyped donors of the cohort, an average of around 250,000 unique TCR beta nucleotide sequences was sequenced per donor, of which about 18% were non-productive. An early release that covered roughly 600 HLA-typed donors contained around 300 gigabases of sequencing data and 65 million to 100 million unique TCR sequences. A later genetic analysis took genome-wide SNP genotypes for about 55% of the 666 donors and used that subset as a discovery cohort. To study patterns of TCR occurrence, a later analysis re-analyzed previously published TCR beta repertoires from 666 donors and added high-resolution HLA genotyping. HLA typing included class I and class II loci at four-digit resolution. The study profiled the T cell repertoires of 550 to 700 subjects by immunosequencing and related them to cytomegalovirus serostatus. Every repertoire in the discovery cohort had been generated on one and the same sequencing platform. Along with the approximately 670-subject first cohort, a separate validation cohort of around 110 different subjects was used. Because of strong linkage in the cohort, roughly 5 DR-DQ haplotypes were treated as single units for association and clustering. High-throughput TCR immunosequencing, statistical association of individual TCRs with disease status, and machine learning were combined to predict cytomegalovirus infection status. Study-wide conclusions, independent of this receptor: The sequencing pipeline was judged likely to have produced a cluster of highly shared sequence variants as a technical artifact. According to a later analysis, TCR association rates differed among HLA loci, with DRB1 alleles showing the most associated TCRs and HLA-C alleles showing the fewest. An earlier analysis of approximately 590 of the donors showed that most TCR beta V segments appeared in productive rearrangements either about 90% or about 30% of the time, which broadly matched IMGT annotations. In a later analysis, HLA-associated TCR beta chains showed more clonal expansion and lower generation probabilities than non-associated chains that were equally common. The authors suggested that the approach could potentially be extended to other disease states and immunological phenotypes. The study listed approximately 150 TCR beta chains as associated with cytomegalovirus. In a later genetic analysis, fewer N-insertions in productive TCRs were reported among donors in an Asian-associated ancestry cluster than the 666-donor mean. The 87-base-pair reads could not distinguish some IMGT-functional V segments, including TRBV6-2 and TRBV6-3, so those segments were excluded. Only TCR beta chains were sequenced in this cohort, and the absence of alpha or paired-chain data limited detectable features. The earlier analysis of approximately 590 of the donors excluded fewer than 20 rarely observed V segments, including chromosome 9 orphons, because counts were too low. For the cohort, immune exposure information was limited to CMV serostatus. Specific HLA alleles were associated with over 15,000 TCR beta sequences at a false discovery rate of 0.05 in a later analysis. HLA typing was unavailable for some donors at each locus, so association tests used only the typed subset. A further reported finding was that TCR beta sequences accurately predicted the HLA-A and HLA-B alleles for most subjects in the first cohort. V-gene and J-gene trimming of TCR beta chains was associated with a missense DCLRE1C variant in a later genetic analysis, and the association was replicated in an independent cohort. Sequencing depth was assumed to be roughly uniform across donors in the presence/absence analyses, though that assumption may not hold. When HLA alleles, especially DR and DQ, strongly co-occurred, TCR associations were difficult to assign to individual alleles. According to a later analysis, parvovirus B19, influenza, CMV and Epstein-Barr virus appeared linked to several top co-occurrence clusters. A few of the identified cytomegalovirus-associated TCR beta chains were confirmed in vitro to be specific for cytomegalovirus antigens. In both the original and validation cohorts, the classifier was reported to diagnose cytomegalovirus status with high specificity and sensitivity. While some public TCRs were present in many individuals, most TCR sequences turned up only very rarely across donors. A later analysis found that most CMV-associated TCR beta chains appeared HLA-restricted, with HLA associations seemingly driven largely by CMV exposure. Linkage disequilibrium might explain the correlated functional status among segregating V segments, but an unknown experimental factor could not be ruled out.

CDR1 and CDR2, per the germline V gene (reference sequence), are SEHNR and FQNEAQ. Reading from cysteine to phenylalanine, the CDR3 counts 14 amino acids. Only CDR3 DNA is held: 42 bases, read in frame from base 1. From V the trimming removes 1 base and from J it removes 11 bases, while the gene matches leave 8 bases of the junction unaccounted for. The library was obtained by the immunoSEQ multiplex PCR assay. The multiplex PCR relied on a mix of 60 forward primers for TCR Vbeta segments and 13 reverse primers for TCR Jbeta segments. A multiplex PCR assay on genomic DNA amplified the CDR3 region of rearranged TCR beta genes. Amplified TCR beta libraries were sequenced as 87-base-pair reads on the Illumina HiSeq System. The study's own analysis went as follows. A later analysis counted about 80 million unique TCR beta chains across the roughly 700 repertoires, and 10 million to 12 million of these chains were shared by at least two donors. To remove PCR and sequencing errors, raw reads were error-corrected and collapsed into unique sequences using a nearest-neighbor algorithm that merged closely related sequences. V, D and J gene segments were assigned by aligning CDR3 sequences to IMGT reference sequences. For a sequence to be retained, a match of at least six nucleotides to both a V gene segment and a J gene segment was required. A rearrangement was called productive if the CDR3 had no stop codons and remained in frame with V and J, and every other rearrangement was called non-productive. CDR3 was defined by IMGT convention, running from the second conserved V-encoded cysteine to the conserved J-encoded phenylalanine. The earlier analysis of 500 to 600 of the donors excluded sequences that lacked an unambiguous match to a single V gene segment. In an earlier analysis of 450 to 750 of the donors, a V segment was called functional when productive rearrangements were above 56.7%, and segregating when the standard deviation between donors exceeded 5%. A statistical classification framework was built to diagnose cytomegalovirus status from the catalog of TCR beta chain sequences. V and J gene assignment, in a later analysis, came from comparing TCR nucleotide sequences with IMGT/GENE-DB human TR gene sequences. The TCRdist pipeline was used in a later analysis to assign CDR3 sequences and most-parsimonious VDJ recombination scenarios. In a later analysis, every TCR beta chain was defined by the combination of its CDR3 amino acid sequence and its V-gene family, and reads without a unique V-gene family were dropped. A later analysis removed 500 to 600 highly shared, low-generation-probability nucleotide sequences to deal with suspected cross-contamination and a sequencing artifact. A later analysis calculated a clonal expansion index for each public chain from normalized within-repertoire ranks of inferred template counts. In a later analysis, generation probabilities were computed using a VDJ recombination model fitted to out-of-frame rearrangements, and the results were checked against IGoR. In a later analysis, TCR-TCR, TCR-HLA and TCR-CMV co-occurrence was scored with hypergeometric tests, and a repertoire-size bias correction was applied to TCR pairs. False discovery rates were estimated in a later analysis by permuting HLA or CMV assignments 20 times. A later analysis grouped co-occurring TCRs with DBSCAN, adding TCRdist sequence similarity when clustering within HLA-allele-positive subsets. Repertoires with fewer than 30,000 or more than 120,000 public chains, plus five repertoires with anomalous nucleotide sharing, were excluded from co-occurrence clustering. Drawn from immuneACCESS, this table holds only the in-frame rearrangements with V and J called that TCRdb kept. Clones are partly lost; checked studies trace under half to an unresolved V gene and leave the rest unexplained. V, J and clone size derive from that table, while D and trimming were established from the DNA sequence. The sample table lists about 120,000 clones, over 6.5% of them with a count of one. Jointly, the top ten make up 5.5% to 7.5% of the sample.

Sample: PBMCs. The sequence was obtained from a woman in her thirties or forties in good health and CMV-seropositive. The V and J segments used are TRBV7-9 and TRBJ1-5; a stretch of 7 junction bases matches TRBD1. The bases are TGTGCCAGCAGCTTAGACAGGGGACTCGAGGCCCAGCATTTT. Its amino acids are CASSLDRGLEAQHF.